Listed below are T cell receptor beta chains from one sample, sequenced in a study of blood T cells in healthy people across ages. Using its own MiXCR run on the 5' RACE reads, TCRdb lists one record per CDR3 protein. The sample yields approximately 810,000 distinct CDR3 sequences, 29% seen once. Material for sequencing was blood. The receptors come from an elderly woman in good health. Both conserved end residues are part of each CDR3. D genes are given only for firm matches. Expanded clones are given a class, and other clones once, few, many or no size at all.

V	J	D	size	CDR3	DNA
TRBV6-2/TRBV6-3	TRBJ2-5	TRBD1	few	CASSYSWGTGGNNEQYF	TGTGCCAGCAGTTACTCTTGGGGGACAGGAGGCAACAATGAGCAGTACTTC
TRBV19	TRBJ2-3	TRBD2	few	CASSITRGARNTQYF	TGTGCCAGTAGTATAACGCGGGGGGCCCGAAATACGCAGTATTTT
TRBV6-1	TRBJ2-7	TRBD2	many	CASSETQIAGSSYEQYF	TGTGCCAGCAGTGAAACCCAGATAGCGGGGAGCTCCTACGAGCAGTACTTC
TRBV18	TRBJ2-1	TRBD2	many	CASSPDISGAYEQFF	TGTGCCAGCTCACCAGATATTAGCGGGGCTTATGAGCAGTTCTTC
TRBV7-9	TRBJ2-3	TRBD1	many	CASSRLTGEVEDTQYF	TGTGCCAGCAGCCGCTTGACAGGGGAAGTGGAAGATACGCAGTATTTT
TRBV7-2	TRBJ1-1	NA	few	CAGGLNTEAFF	TGTGCCGGGGGTTTGAACACTGAAGCTTTCTTT
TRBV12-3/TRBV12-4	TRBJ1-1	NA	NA	CASSLEVSEAFF	TGTGCCAGCAGTTTAGAAGTTTCTGAAGCTTTCTTT
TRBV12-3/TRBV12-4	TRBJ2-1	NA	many	CASSFPPPFEQFF	TGTGCCAGCAGTTTTCCCCCCCCGTTTGAGCAGTTCTTC
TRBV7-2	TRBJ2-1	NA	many	CASSLGLTAVGGEQFF	TGTGCCAGCAGCTTGGGTTTGACAGCTGTTGGCGGTGAGCAGTTCTTC
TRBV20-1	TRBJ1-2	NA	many	CSALPDNFNYGYTF	TGCAGTGCCCTCCCTGACAATTTTAACTATGGCTACACCTTC